The clone carrying this TCR beta chain turned up a few times. Antigen unknown. Clones were sequenced by immunoSEQ multiplex PCR, and TCRdb holds only the in-frame ones, with some missing. There are under 1,100,000 clones in the sample; about 80% occur only once, and less than 1.5% lies in the top ten. From germline, CDR1 is SGHAT and CDR2 FQNNGV. With 3 bases clipped from V and 6 bases from J, the junction kept 7 bases outside the gene matches. This CDR3 has 15 residues. These data belong to a study of shared clonotypes between healthy human individuals. Whole-study results and caveats: Memory subsets generally showed lower estimated richness than naive subsets.

The J gene is TRBJ1-4, the V gene TRBV11-2; TRBD1 matches 7 bases. The source of this sequence is a man younger than 35 in good health. The sample comprised memory CD4+ T cells sorted from blood. As for subset: CD45RA-negative fraction. CDR3 sequence: CASSLQAGGYEKLFF. In DNA form, the CDR3 reads TGTGCCAGCAGCTTGCAGGCAGGGGGGTATGAAAAACTGTTTTTT. Combining the CDR3 with reference TRBV11-2 and TRBJ1-4 gives the whole variable domain EAGVAQSPRYKIIEKRQSVAFWCNPISGHATLYWYQQILGQGPKLLIQFQNNGVVDDSQLPKDRFSAERLKGVDSTLKIQPAKLEDSAVYLCASSLQAGGYEKLFFGSGTQLSVL.